This T cell receptor beta chain was retrieved from a study of memory CD4+ T cells and cytomegalovirus serostatus. CDR3 length equals 11 residues. Trimming removed 1 base at V and 8 bases at J, with 4 bases between. Germline V gives CDR1 SGHKS, CDR2 YYEKEE (reference sequence). Original analysis: After removing out-of-frame reads, 2 million to 2.5 million distinct TCRbeta sequences remained. Only in-frame clones appear in the TCRdb table, and some are missing; sequencing was by immunoSEQ multiplex PCR. V and J calls plus clone size are reproduced from that table; the DNA served to infer D and trimming. The repertoire includes tens of thousands of clones, about 80% of them detected once, and around 5% sits in the top ten. The sort gate was single viable CD3+CD4+CD8-CD45RO+ cells for memory CD4+ T cells. CMV serostatus came from serum IgG against pp150, pp28, p38, p52. After thawing, CD4+ T cells were positively selected.

What was sequenced was memory CD4+ T cells from blood. The sequence was obtained from an adult in good health and CMV-seropositive. The V and J genes are TRBV5-5 and TRBJ2-1; unclear D gene. CDR3 sequence: CASSLLHEQFF. In DNA, the CDR3 is TGTGCCAGCAGCTTGTTGCATGAGCAGTTCTTC.